The clone carrying this T cell receptor (beta chain) was found a few times. Unique molecular identifiers were used in preparing the TCRbeta library. TCRdb recomputed calls from the PCR reads with MiXCR, one row per CDR3 protein. The sample carries about 510,000 distinct CDR3 sequences, roughly 11% recorded once. This entry is derived from a study of T-cell reconstitution after alpha-beta-depleted transplantation in children. The V end was cut by 2 bases, the J end by 2 bases, with 13 bases between. This CDR3 has 15 amino acids. The germline V gene encodes CDR1 SGHRS and CDR2 YFSETQ. The clonotype was recovered from a female patient aged 2-9 years who had a stem cell transplant for aplastic anemia, so the T cells may come from the graft donor. The specimen comprised PBMCs, mostly from graft donor cells, sampled 180 days after TCRalphabeta/CD19-depleted stem cell transplant. The rearrangement links TRBV5-1 to TRBJ2-5; D is possibly TRBD1 or TRBD2 (6 bases each). Here the CDR3 reads CASSLQGGGQETQYF. The CDR3 nucleotides are TGCGCCAGCAGCTTACAAGGGGGAGGTCAAGAGACCCAGTACTTC.